The rows below give T cell receptor beta chains drawn from one sample of a study of vaccination and CD4 T cells after COVID-19. One entry per CDR3 protein, called by TCRdb with MiXCR from the PCR reads. This repertoire shows about 12,000 distinct CDR3 sequences, roughly 59% found once; its top ten account for around 13%. Which antigens these TCRs recognize remains unknown. Sequenced: CD4+ T cells from blood, cultured in vitro. These receptors were obtained from a human donor who had recovered from COVID-19. Each CDR3 is given with its conserved first and last residue. A D gene is named only where the DNA matches it firmly. Not every row has a clone size; where given, it reads once, few, many or a size class.

- TRBJ1-1 13 TRBV12-3/TRBV12-4 - TGTGCCAGCAGCCATCCCCAGAACACTGAAGCTTTCTTT CASSHPQNTEAFF
TRBD1 TRBJ1-6 14 TRBV19 few TGTGCCAGTCGGAGTCAGGGGGCCGGGTCACCCCTCCACTTT CASRSQGAGSPLHF
- TRBJ2-7 14 TRBV30 - TGTGCCTGGAGTGTAGGTGAAGAACTGTACGAGCAGTACTTC CAWSVGEELYEQYF
- TRBJ2-5 15 TRBV2 - TGTGCCAGCAGTGATCTCGGGTCTACCCAAGAGACCCAGTACTTC CASSDLGSTQETQYF
- TRBJ2-1 13 TRBV20-1 - TGCAGTGCCAATCGGGGGGCGATTGATGAGCAGTTCTTC CSANRGAIDEQFF
- TRBJ2-7 17 TRBV5-4 - TGTGCCAGCAGCTTTGGGTCGGGGAGGCCAAATCACTACGAGCAGTACTTC CASSFGSGRPNHYEQYF
- TRBJ1-3 15 TRBV7-2 - TGTGCCAGCAGCCCCGTCGTCAGCTCTGGAAACACCATATATTTT CASSPVVSSGNTIYF
- TRBJ2-7 14 TRBV25-1 - TGTGCCAGCAGTGAAATTGAGCGGGCCTACGAGCAGTACTTC CASSEIERAYEQYF
- TRBJ2-6 13 TRBV28 - TGTGCCAGCAGTCAGGGTTCGGAATTCGTCCTGACTTTC CASSQGSEFVLTF
- TRBJ1-5 17 TRBV4-1 once TGCGCCAGCAGCCAGGCCAGGGGAGGGATTAAGAATCAGCCCCAGCATTTT CASSQARGGIKNQPQHF
- TRBJ1-5 14 TRBV6-2/TRBV6-3 few TGTGCCAGCAGCAAGGACGGAAGTTATCAGCCCCAGCATTTT CASSKDGSYQPQHF
- TRBJ1-6 12 TRBV7-9 - TGTGCCAGCAGCCCCAGTAATTCACCCCTCCACTTT CASSPSNSPLHF
TRBD2 TRBJ2-1 18 TRBV10-3 - TGTGCCATCGGGGTGGGGTCCGGGACTAGCGGGATTTACAATGAGCAGTTCTTC CAIGVGSGTSGIYNEQFF
- TRBJ2-5 14 TRBV11-3 few TGTGCCAGCAGCTTAGGGTCAAGTCAAGAGACCCAGTACTTC CASSLGSSQETQYF
- TRBJ2-5 12 TRBV11-2 - TGTGCCAGCAGCTTTGGAGTAGAGACCCAGTACTTC CASSFGVETQYF
- TRBJ2-2 13 TRBV7-9 few TGTGCCAGCAGCCCTACATACACCGGGGAGCTGTTTTTT CASSPTYTGELFF
- TRBJ2-3 17 TRBV20-1 - TGCAGTGCTAGAAGTAGTGAGCCGGGCGAGGGAACAGATACGCAGTATTTT CSARSSEPGEGTDTQYF
- TRBJ2-3 13 TRBV27 few TGTGCCAGCAAACTAGCCGTCACAGATACGCAGTATTTT CASKLAVTDTQYF
- TRBJ1-1 16 TRBV6-1 - TGTGCCAGCAGCCCCAGGGTGGGGAGAGGGAACACTGAAGCTTTCTTT CASSPRVGRGNTEAFF
- TRBJ2-5 16 TRBV20-1 few TGCAGTGCTAGAAACCTCCACAGGGAGGATAGGGAGACCCAGTACTTC CSARNLHREDRETQYF
- TRBJ1-2 14 TRBV5-1 - TGCGCCAGCAGCTTGTCGGGGGGTAACTATGGTTACACCTTC CASSLSGGNYGYTF
TRBD2 TRBJ2-3 15 TRBV7-9 - TGTGCCAGCAGCTTAGCGGACGGGAGGTGGGATACGCAGTATTTT CASSLADGRWDTQYF
- TRBJ1-2 14 TRBV7-3 - TGTGCCAGCAGCTTAACCGGGGGGCGGGATGGCTACACCTTC CASSLTGGRDGYTF
TRBD2 TRBJ2-7 17 TRBV7-3 - TGTGCCAGCAGCTTAACCCCCCCTAGCGGGAGCTCCTACGAGCAGTACTTC CASSLTPPSGSSYEQYF
- TRBJ1-1 12 TRBV20-1 few TGCAGTGCTAAGGTCGGCGACACTGAAGCTTTCTTT CSAKVGDTEAFF
- TRBJ2-7 14 TRBV7-2 - TGTGCCAGCAGCTTACTCCAGGAAGGGTACGAGCAGTACTTC CASSLLQEGYEQYF
- TRBJ1-5 15 TRBV2 - TGTGCCAGCAGCTTGACCCCTAATAGCAATCAGCCCCAGCATTTT CASSLTPNSNQPQHF
TRBD2 TRBJ2-7 16 TRBV6-1 few TGTGCCAGCAGTGAGTGGACTAGCGGGGTTACCTACGAGCAGTACTTC CASSEWTSGVTYEQYF
- TRBJ2-5 15 TRBV25-1 - TGTGCCAGCAGTGCCCATACAGGGCTCCAAGAGACCCAGTACTTC CASSAHTGLQETQYF
TRBD1 TRBJ1-2 15 TRBV28 - TGTGCCAGCAGTTCACCGGGACAGGGGGACTATGGCTACACCTTC CASSSPGQGDYGYTF
- TRBJ1-1 17 TRBV27 - TGTGCCAGCAGTTTGAGGACAAGAGTGGTGAATTCCACTGAAGCTTTCTTT CASSLRTRVVNSTEAFF
- TRBJ2-5 15 TRBV30 - TGTGCCTGGAGTACTAAGACAGTCCGACAAGAGACCCAGTACTTC CAWSTKTVRQETQYF
- TRBJ1-2 14 TRBV7-2 medium-sized TGTGCCAGCAGCTTAGTTTCCCAGTTACCTGGCTACACCTTC CASSLVSQLPGYTF
TRBD2 TRBJ2-1 16 TRBV6-4 few TGTGCCAGCAGTGACGAGGCCGGGAGGGGCCCCAATGAGCAGTTCTTC CASSDEAGRGPNEQFF
- TRBJ1-1 13 TRBV11-1 few TGTGCCAGCAGCCAAGCGCTAAACACTGAAGCTTTCTTT CASSQALNTEAFF